Included here is one T cell receptor (beta chain) sequence, with context. The target antigen is unknown. The data stem from a study of cytomegalovirus exposure and HLA in healthy donors. After removal of 6 bases from V and 1 base from J, the junction contained 1 base not matched to a gene. Germline CDR1 SGHDN, CDR2 FVKESK. This CDR3 spans 13 amino acids. Whole-study results and caveats: Upon later analysis, TCR association rates were observed to vary by HLA locus, being highest for DRB1 and lowest for HLA-C.

60 Vbeta and 13 Jbeta primers were used in PCR. Libraries were prepared by immunoSEQ multiplex PCR; TCRdb keeps only in-frame clonotypes and omits some of them. The sample lists fewer than 200,000 clones, 82% occurring once. This chain joins TRBV14 and TRBJ2-3; TRBD1 aligns across 7 bases. The specimen was PBMCs. This TCR came from a girl aged 2 to 10 in good health and CMV-seropositive. The CDR3 is CASRGQGTDTQYF. CDR3 DNA sequence: TGTGCCAGCAGAGGACAGGGCACAGATACGCAGTATTTT.